These T cell receptor beta chains were read from a single sample in a study of blood T cells in healthy people across ages. MiXCR, run by TCRdb on the 5' RACE reads, gives a single entry per CDR3 protein. Counted here are more than 800,000 distinct CDR3 sequences, 45% occurring once; the ten biggest clones make up approximately 20%. Source material: blood. The receptors were sampled from a woman aged 55-70 years in good health. CDR3s include the opening cysteine and the closing phenylalanine or tryptophan. Each record gives: V gene, J gene, CDR3 protein.

TRBV6-2/TRBV6-3	TRBJ1-5	CASGPGQGFNQPQHF
TRBV9	TRBJ1-1	CASSPAGVNTEAFF
TRBV11-1	TRBJ2-1	CASSLPLGNEQFF
TRBV5-1	TRBJ1-2	CASSRDGVGGYTF
TRBV13	TRBJ2-1	CASLETSGSPEQFF
TRBV12-3/TRBV12-4	TRBJ2-5	CASSILAGGAHEQYF
TRBV4-1	TRBJ2-1	CASSQDNGNREQFF
TRBV12-3/TRBV12-4	TRBJ1-1	CASSPVSPGRSAFF
TRBV12-3/TRBV12-4	TRBJ2-3	CASTLTPRGTSTDTQYF
TRBV29-1	TRBJ2-3	CSVDPPGRATDTQYF
TRBV12-3/TRBV12-4	TRBJ2-3	CASSSAMGVAGGPQYF
TRBV14	TRBJ2-2	CASSRLVGFGELFF
TRBV25-1	TRBJ2-7	CASRPGTGLGEQYF
TRBV7-9	TRBJ1-2	CASSLNAVGGYTF
TRBV15	TRBJ2-3	CATSRAGGTQYF
TRBV29-1	TRBJ2-4	CSVETLQGRQNIQYF
TRBV11-1	TRBJ1-1	CASSLGGISTEAFF
TRBV20-1	TRBJ1-2	CSARDLEGVYGYTF
TRBV20-1	TRBJ1-5	CSARDAAYNQPQHF
TRBV10-3	TRBJ1-2	CAISGTADGYTF
TRBV5-1	TRBJ1-3	CASSLSGDRSGNTIYF
TRBV20-1	TRBJ2-5	CSAPDSRRAQYF
TRBV15	TRBJ2-1	CATSRVSRETQFF
TRBV12-3/TRBV12-4	TRBJ2-3	CASSGRDRGITDTQYF
TRBV11-2	TRBJ2-7	CASRPGQFEQYF
TRBV9	TRBJ1-2	CASSVEATVGAHRGRGYTF
TRBV28	TRBJ1-2	CASSLSRQGAEGYTF
TRBV5-1	TRBJ2-3	CASSETGDRLTDTQYF
TRBV20-1	NA	CSARGGQGGYEQYF
TRBV9	TRBJ1-6	CASSVVEGTLNINSPLHF
TRBV19	TRBJ2-6	CASSYLTPTGTTGANVLTF
TRBV9	TRBJ2-5	CASSGDTSPQETQYF
TRBV29-1	TRBJ1-2	CSVGGAHGYTF
TRBV20-1	TRBJ2-7	CSAAARQGGFGYF
TRBV29-1	TRBJ2-3	CSVVGTNTDTQYF
TRBV5-1	TRBJ2-3	CASKRGAPDTQYF
TRBV7-2	TRBJ1-5	CASSLEGALNQPQHF